These 26 T cell receptor beta chains originate from one sample sequenced in a study of shared clonotypes between healthy human individuals. Measured with immunoSEQ multiplex PCR; TCRdb has only the in-frame clones, and not every one. The sample has roughly 2.1 million clones, about 92% seen once. CD45RO-negative, CCR7-positively selected cells formed the naive CD8 fraction, excluding terminally differentiated effector memory CD45RA+ cells. The sequencing sample was made of naive CD8+ T cells from PBMCs. The origin of the receptors is a man aged 18 to 30 in good health. Some clones in this sample may be carry-over from other donors' samples.

This clone has just one count. The identical CDR3 is also encoded by other nucleotide sequences in the sample. The rearrangement links TRBV27 to TRBJ2-3, with TRBD2 identical over 7 bases. The V and J ends lost 2 bases and 2 bases, in that order; junction bases with no gene match: 7. CDR1 and CDR2 from the germline V gene are MNHEY and SMNVEV (reference sequence). This CDR3 has 16 residues. The CDR3 sequence: CASSLRLAGPTDTQYF. DNA of the CDR3: TGTGCCAGCAGTTTAAGACTAGCAGGGCCCACAGATACGCAGTATTTT.

This chain links TRBV19 with TRBJ1-5; perhaps TRBD1 as D (6 bases). This CDR3 comprises 16 residues. CDR1 is LNHDA and CDR2 is SQIVND in the germline V gene (reference sequence). Trimming stripped 0 bases from V and 4 bases from J, with 13 bases between. The CDR3 nucleotides are TGTGCCAGTAGTATAGATCCCGTGGGGGCGAATCAGCCCCAGCATTTT. It translates to CASSIDPVGANQPQHF.

The chain is built from TRBV5-8 and TRBJ2-7, with TRBD1 matching 10 bases. With V trimmed by 6 bases and J by 6 bases, 6 bases remained unmatched. The CDR3 has 13 residues. The germline gives CDR1 SGHTS, CDR2 YDEGEE. As DNA, the CDR3 is TGTGCCAGCATAGGGACAGGGGCCACCGAGCAGTACTTC. This translates into CASIGTGATEQYF.

The rearrangement links TRBV28 to TRBJ2-4; no clear D gene. With 3 bases removed from V and 5 bases from J, the gap between germline ends came to 11 bases. Germline CDR1 reads MDHEN; CDR2 reads SYDVKM. The CDR3 is 14 amino acids. The CDR3 spells CASSFLTGQNIQYF. For the CDR3, the DNA is TGTGCCAGCAGTTTTCTAACGGGTCAAAACATTCAGTACTTC.

The chain uses TRBV11-3 and TRBJ2-1; 10 bases align to TRBD2. This CDR3 contains 15 residues. Per the germline V gene, CDR1 is SGHNT and CDR2 is YENEEA. The trim removed 1 base at V and 7 bases at J, leaving 4 bases unmatched. For the CDR3, the DNA is TGTGCCAGCAGCTTAGCTAGCGGGAGTCGAAATGAGCAGTTCTTC. It specifies CASSLASGSRNEQFF.

J is TRBJ2-5 and V is TRBV30; either TRBD1 or TRBD2 may supply D (5 bases each). CDR3 length equals 14 residues. The V gene's germline CDR1 is GTSNPN and CDR2 SVGIG (reference sequence). The ends were cut back, 5 bases at V and 4 bases at J, with 17 bases in the middle. CDR3 loop: CAWDHGAGGETQYF. The CDR3, as DNA: TGTGCCTGGGACCACGGGGCAGGAGGAGAGACCCAGTACTTC.

The J gene is TRBJ1-2, the V gene TRBV29-1; D is unclear. This CDR3 spans 14 amino acids. V shed 1 base and J shed 5 bases, with 14 bases lying between them. CDR1 and CDR2 from the germline V gene are SQVTM and ANQGSEA. This CDR3 reads CSVEGGNRLYGYTF. The CDR3 bases are TGCAGCGTTGAAGGGGGAAATAGACTGTATGGCTACACCTTC. The entire variable domain, with the rest obtained from reference TRBV29-1 and TRBJ1-2, is as follows: SAVISQKPSRDICQRGTSLTIQCQVDSQVTMMFWYRQQPGQSLTLIATANQGSEATYESGFVIDKFPISRPNLTFSTLTVSNMSPEDSSIYLCSVEGGNRLYGYTFGSGTRLTVV.

This clone was found once. V usage is TRBV11-2 and J usage is TRBJ2-2, with D hard to call. The CDR3 has 16 residues. V lost 8 bases to trimming and J lost 6 bases, with 22 bases between them. Germline V gene lookup returns CDR1 SGHAT and CDR2 FQNNGV. CDR3: CASGPPTSEVSGELFF. The CDR3 DNA reads as TGTGCCAGCGGACCGCCGACATCTGAGGTTTCCGGGGAGCTGTTTTTT.

As for this clone: The identical CDR3 is also encoded by other nucleotide sequences in the sample. The chain joins TRBV27 to TRBJ2-3; 11 bases agree with TRBD2. Germline V CDR1 and CDR2: MNHEY, SMNVEV (reference sequence). J lost 0 bases, V lost 6 bases, and 2 bases had no gene match. There are 15 residues in the CDR3. The CDR3 loop is CASRGLAASTDTQYF. The CDR3 bases are TGTGCCAGCAGGGGACTAGCGGCTAGCACAGATACGCAGTATTTT.

The rearrangement uses TRBV28 and TRBJ2-1; TRBD1 might be the D (5 bases). The ends were cut back, 2 bases at V and 3 bases at J, with 8 bases in the middle. The CDR3 contains 14 residues. Germline assignment: CDR1 MDHEN and CDR2 SYDVKM. CDR3 residues: CASSLPQGYNEQFF. The CDR3 nucleotides read TGTGCCAGCAGTTTACCTCAGGGCTACAATGAGCAGTTCTTC.

This clone was counted between two and nine times. The chain has TRBV2 and TRBJ1-4; D ambiguous. CDR1 is SNHLY and CDR2 is FYNNEI in the germline V gene. Trimming took 4 bases from V and 6 from J, leaving 15 bases between them. This CDR3 has 15 amino acids. The CDR3 sequence: CASSVLGLVDEKLFF. CDR3 nucleotides: TGTGCCAGCAGTGTGCTGGGTCTAGTGGATGAAAAACTGTTTTTT.

The rearrangement links TRBV6-6 to TRBJ2-3, with 9 bases aligning to TRBD1. Per germline, CDR1 MNHNY and CDR2 SVGAGI (reference sequence). V shed 2 bases and J 6 bases; nucleotides not matched to a gene: 9. The CDR3 has 16 residues. The CDR3 DNA reads TGTGCCAGCAGTTACGATTGGGGGACAGGGTCCGATACGCAGTATTTT. Amino acid sequence: CASSYDWGTGSDTQYF.

This clone came up a few times. The chain combines TRBV7-8 with TRBJ1-3; D is undetermined. Deletions cut 1 base from V and 4 bases from J, with 11 bases between. The V gene's germline CDR1 is SGHVS and CDR2 FQNEAQ. The CDR3 has 15 amino acids. This chain's CDR3 is CASSLVPHLGNTIYF. For the CDR3, the DNA is TGTGCCAGCAGCTTAGTACCCCACCTAGGAAACACCATATATTTT.

The chain recombines TRBV28 with TRBJ2-2, with TRBD2 identical over 9 bases. After removal of 1 base from V and 7 bases from J, the junction contained 1 base not matched to a gene. The CDR3 runs 14 residues. Germline V gene sequence: CDR1 MDHEN, CDR2 SYDVKM. The CDR3 loop is CASSLLAGDGELFF. The CDR3 DNA sequence: TGTGCCAGCAGTTTATTAGCGGGGGACGGGGAGCTGTTTTTT.

The chain has TRBV9 and TRBJ1-1; 11 nucleotides match TRBD1. This CDR3 spans 15 amino acids. V shed 4 bases, J shed 4 bases, and the junction held 6 bases outside the gene matches. Germline CDR1 reads SGDLS; CDR2 reads YYNGEE. CDR3 protein: CASSPGTGGVTEAFF. CDR3 nucleotides: TGTGCCAGCAGCCCAGGGACAGGGGGTGTCACTGAAGCTTTCTTT.

The genes are TRBV19 and TRBJ2-5, with D possibly being TRBD2 (6 bases). V lost 4 bases and J 2 bases, leaving 14 bases between the germline ends. Germline CDR1 and CDR2: LNHDA and SQIVND (reference sequence). The CDR3 length is 15 residues. The CDR3 nucleotides are TGTGCCAGTAGTAGTCGGGCGGGGACTCAAGAGACCCAGTACTTC. This sequence encodes CASSSRAGTQETQYF. The variable domain in full, completed from reference TRBV19 and TRBJ2-5, reads DGGITQSPKYLFRKEGQNVTLSCEQNLNHDAMYWYRQDPGQGLRLIYYSQIVNDFQKGDIAEGYSVSREKKESFPLTVTSAQKNPTAFYLCASSSRAGTQETQYFGPGTRLLVL.

The chain links TRBV7-2 to TRBJ1-3, with D possibly TRBD1 on 6 matching bases. V shed 10 bases and J shed 8 bases, with 18 bases lying between them. Germline values: CDR1 SGHTA, CDR2 FQGNSA. The CDR3 extends over 13 amino acids. The CDR3 is CATSPGGAHTIYF. CDR3 bases: TGTGCCACCTCACCTGGGGGGGCTCACACCATATATTTT.

This rearrangement joins TRBV27 to TRBJ2-3, with a tentative D call TRBD1 (7 bases). CDR1 and CDR2 (germline): MNHEY, SMNVEV (reference sequence). V lost 5 bases, J lost 5 bases, and 32 bases lay in between. The CDR3 consists of 20 residues. The CDR3 here is CASSPLSNTQGGGVGDTQYF. As DNA, the CDR3 is TGTGCCAGCAGTCCTCTATCTAATACCCAGGGGGGCGGTGTGGGAGATACGCAGTATTTT.

The chain joins TRBV4-3 to TRBJ2-1; TRBD2 might be the D (6 bases). Between the trimmed V and J ends, which lost 0 bases and 0 bases, there was a span of 12 bases. Germline V gene lookup returns CDR1 LGHNA and CDR2 YSLEER. This CDR3 region has 17 residues. The chain's CDR3 is CASSQEAAGSSYNEQFF. The CDR3 DNA reads as TGCGCCAGCAGCCAAGAGGCAGCGGGCAGCTCCTACAATGAGCAGTTCTTC.

This clone turned up a few times. The chain employs TRBV29-1 and TRBJ1-2; D call uncertain. V was cut by 5 bases and J by 6 bases, with 10 bases left in between. This CDR3 region has 11 residues. Germline lookup yields CDR1 SQVTM and CDR2 ANQGSEA. CDR3 protein: CSVLEWHGYTF. The CDR3 bases are TGCAGCGTTCTCGAGTGGCATGGCTACACCTTC.

This chain connects TRBV9 to TRBJ2-1, with D uncertain. The CDR3 loop spans 12 amino acids. V lost 3 bases to trimming and J lost 9 bases, with 10 bases between them. CDR1 SGDLS and CDR2 YYNGEE come from the germline V gene. Here the CDR3 DNA reads TGTGCCAGCAGCGCGACGAAGCGTGAGCAGTTCTTC. This encodes CASSATKREQFF. The full variable domain, rest sourced from reference TRBV9 and TRBJ2-1, is DSGVTQTPKHLITATGQRVTLRCSPRSGDLSVYWYQQSLDQGLQFLIQYYNGEERAKGNILERFSAQQFPDLHSELNLSSLELGDSALYFCASSATKREQFFGPGTRLTVL.

V is TRBV5-1 and J is TRBJ1-1, with no clear D. This CDR3 comprises 14 residues. The V gene's germline CDR1 is SGHRS and CDR2 YFSETQ. Between the trimmed V and J ends, which lost 0 bases and 8 bases, there was a span of 14 bases. CDR3 in DNA: TGCGCCAGCAGCTTGGTCACCGGGCCTCCAGAAGCTTTCTTT. Encoded protein: CASSLVTGPPEAFF.

The chain uses TRBV28 and TRBJ1-2, with 7 bases fitting TRBD1. Germline CDR1 is MDHEN and CDR2 is SYDVKM. V was pared by 6 bases and J by 4 bases, with 11 bases of the junction left unmatched. This CDR3 contains 15 residues. The CDR3, as DNA: TGTGCCAGCAGACTGACCATGGGACAGTTCTATGGCTACACCTTC. Its protein product is CASRLTMGQFYGYTF.

The CDR3 nucleotides are TGTGCCAGCAGCTTAGAACTAGCGGTTGAGCAGTTCTTC. It translates to CASSLELAVEQFF. This chain uses TRBV7-9 with TRBJ2-1, with TRBD2 matching over 8 bases. This CDR3 spans 13 amino acids. The J segment lost 9 bases and the V segment lost 1 base, leaving 2 bases of the junction unmatched. Germline V lookup: CDR1 SEHNR, CDR2 FQNEAQ (reference sequence).

The V and J genes are TRBV9 and TRBJ2-2; D is tentatively TRBD1 or TRBD2 (5 bases each). This CDR3 contains 18 residues. V shed 4 bases and J shed 4 bases, with 23 bases lying between them. From germline, CDR1 is SGDLS and CDR2 YYNGEE. The CDR3 sequence: CASSSKNRGDLGTGELFF. In DNA form, the CDR3 reads TGTGCCAGCAGCTCCAAAAACAGAGGGGATCTGGGCACCGGGGAGCTGTTTTTT. The full variable domain, completed using reference TRBV9 and TRBJ2-2, is DSGVTQTPKHLITATGQRVTLRCSPRSGDLSVYWYQQSLDQGLQFLIQYYNGEERAKGNILERFSAQQFPDLHSELNLSSLELGDSALYFCASSSKNRGDLGTGELFFGEGSRLTVL.

This sequence joins TRBV11-2 and TRBJ1-5; 11 positions agree with TRBD1. From germline, CDR1 is SGHAT and CDR2 FQNNGV. J was trimmed by 0 bases and V by 8 bases; bases with no gene match: 12. The length of the CDR3 is 18 residues. This CDR3 is CASAVGTGGPPSNQPQHF. As DNA, the CDR3 is TGTGCCAGCGCAGTCGGGACAGGGGGTCCGCCTAGCAATCAGCCCCAGCATTTT.